This T cell receptor (beta chain) stems from a study of T-cell reconstitution after alpha-beta-depleted transplantation in children. This clonotype came up many times. The antigen is not known. Study-wide results and limits: Day-60 TCRbeta diversity that was high in some patients was derived from surviving recipient T cells and thymic progenitors. About two months after transplant, alpha-beta T cells reportedly came from several hundred expanded graft clones. By one year post-transplant, T-cell counts and diversity largely arose from T cells that were newly produced.

The library targeted TCRbeta and was prepared with unique molecular identifiers. TCRdb recomputed calls from the PCR reads with MiXCR, one row per CDR3 protein. The sample shows about 300,000 distinct CDR3 sequences, around 10% of them seen only once. Trimming took off 3 bases at V and 2 bases at J, with 3 bases between the two ends. The length of the CDR3 is 12 residues. The source is a boy under two years old with acute myeloid leukemia, due to receive a stem cell transplant. The V gene is TRBV12-3 or TRBV12-4, the J gene TRBJ2-3; D not certain. The material was PBMCs, obtained before TCRalphabeta/CD19-depleted stem cell transplant. The DNA of the CDR3 is TGTGCCAGCAGTTTCGCCACAGATACGCAGTATTTT. Protein sequence: CASSFATDTQYF.